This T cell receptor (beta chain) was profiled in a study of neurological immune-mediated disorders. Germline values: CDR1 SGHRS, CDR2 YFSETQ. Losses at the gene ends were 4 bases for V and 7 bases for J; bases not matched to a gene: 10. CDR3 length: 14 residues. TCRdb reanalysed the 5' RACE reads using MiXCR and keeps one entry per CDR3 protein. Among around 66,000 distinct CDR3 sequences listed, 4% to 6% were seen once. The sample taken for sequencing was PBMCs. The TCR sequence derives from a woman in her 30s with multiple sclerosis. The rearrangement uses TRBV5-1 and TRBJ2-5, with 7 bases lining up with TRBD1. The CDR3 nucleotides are TGCGCCAGCAGCATTACCACAGGGGCAGGGACCCAGTACTTC. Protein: CASSITTGAGTQYF.